The clone carrying this TCR beta chain was recorded many times. As yet, its antigen is unknown. With 6 bases removed from V and 3 bases from J, the gap between germline ends came to 12 bases. Germline-derived CDR1 and CDR2 are SQVTM and ANQGSEA. The CDR3 sequence is 12 residues long. Synthesis of TCR cDNA relied on 5'RACE template switching, which attached a universal primer site and UMIs. TCRdb reanalysed the 5' RACE reads using MiXCR and keeps one entry per CDR3 protein. The sample has about 240,000 distinct CDR3 sequences, about 7% seen once; the top ten hold roughly 0.9%. The data belong to a study of T cells after yellow fever vaccination. Study conclusions and caveats: The CD4 compartment and the CD8 compartment contained a small share of clonotypes in common. Weaker overall, the secondary response nonetheless peaked faster (day 5 versus 15).

The J gene is TRBJ2-7, the V gene TRBV29-1; D remains unclear. The TCR was taken from a man younger than 40 who received the YFV17D yellow fever vaccine. Sequenced material: CD4+ T cells sorted from PBMCs, taken 15 days after the yellow fever booster vaccination. The chain's CDR3 is CSVSSNLYEQYF. Here the CDR3 DNA reads TGCAGCGTGAGCAGTAATCTCTACGAGCAGTACTTC.